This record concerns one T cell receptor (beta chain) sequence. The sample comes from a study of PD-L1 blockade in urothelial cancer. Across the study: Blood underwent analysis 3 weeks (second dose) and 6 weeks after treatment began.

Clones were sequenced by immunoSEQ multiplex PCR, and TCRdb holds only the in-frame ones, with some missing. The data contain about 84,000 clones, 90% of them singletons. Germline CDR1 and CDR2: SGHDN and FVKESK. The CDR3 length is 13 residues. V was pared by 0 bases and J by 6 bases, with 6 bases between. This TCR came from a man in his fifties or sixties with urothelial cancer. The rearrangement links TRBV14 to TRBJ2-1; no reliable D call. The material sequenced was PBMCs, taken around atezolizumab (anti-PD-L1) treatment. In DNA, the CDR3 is TGTGCCAGCAGCCAAGAGCTTAGCAATGAGCAGTTCTTC. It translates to CASSQELSNEQFF.